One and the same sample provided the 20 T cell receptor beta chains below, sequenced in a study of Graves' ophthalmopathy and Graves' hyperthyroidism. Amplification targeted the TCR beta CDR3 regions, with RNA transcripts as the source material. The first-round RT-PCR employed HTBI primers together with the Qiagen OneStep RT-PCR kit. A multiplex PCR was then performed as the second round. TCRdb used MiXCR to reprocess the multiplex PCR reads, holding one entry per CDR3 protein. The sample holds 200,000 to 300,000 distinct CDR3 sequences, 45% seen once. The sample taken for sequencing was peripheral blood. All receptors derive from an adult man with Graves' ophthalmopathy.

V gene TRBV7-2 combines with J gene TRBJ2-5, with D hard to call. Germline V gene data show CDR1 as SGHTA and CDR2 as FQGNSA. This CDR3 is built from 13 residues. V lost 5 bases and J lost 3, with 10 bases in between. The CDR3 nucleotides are TGTGCCAGCAGCCGAACAGTGAAAGAGACCCAGTACTTC. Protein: CASSRTVKETQYF. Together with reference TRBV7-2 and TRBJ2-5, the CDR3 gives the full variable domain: GAGVSQSPSNKVTEKGKDVELRCDPISGHTALYWYRQSLGQGLEFLIYFQGNSAPDKSGLPSDRFSAERTGGSVSTLTIQRTQQEDSAVYLCASSRTVKETQYFGPGTRLLVL.

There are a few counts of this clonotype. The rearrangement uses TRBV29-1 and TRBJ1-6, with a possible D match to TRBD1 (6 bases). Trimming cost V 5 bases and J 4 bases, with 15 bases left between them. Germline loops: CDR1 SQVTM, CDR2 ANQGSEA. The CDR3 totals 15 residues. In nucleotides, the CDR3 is TGCAGCGTTCGGCTTACAGGGACTTATAATTCACCCCTCCACTTT. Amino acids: CSVRLTGTYNSPLHF.

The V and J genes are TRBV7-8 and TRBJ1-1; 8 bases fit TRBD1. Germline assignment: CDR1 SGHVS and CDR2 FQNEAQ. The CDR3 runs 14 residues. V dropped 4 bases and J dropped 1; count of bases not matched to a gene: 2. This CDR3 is CASSSGTGNTEAFF. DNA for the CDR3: TGTGCCAGCAGCTCCGGGACAGGGAACACTGAAGCTTTCTTT.

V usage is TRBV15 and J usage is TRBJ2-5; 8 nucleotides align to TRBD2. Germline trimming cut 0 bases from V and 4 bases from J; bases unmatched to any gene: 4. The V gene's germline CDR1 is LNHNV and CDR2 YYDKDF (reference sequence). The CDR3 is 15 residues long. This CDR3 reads CATSRDRGGRETQYF. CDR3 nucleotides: TGTGCCACCAGCAGAGATCGGGGGGGTCGAGAGACCCAGTACTTC. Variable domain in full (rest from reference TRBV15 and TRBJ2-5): DAMVIQNPRYQVTQFGKPVTLSCSQTLNHNVMYWYQQKSSQAPKLLFHYYDKDFNNEADTPDNFQSRRPNTSFCFLDIRSPGLGDTAMYLCATSRDRGGRETQYFGPGTRLLVL.

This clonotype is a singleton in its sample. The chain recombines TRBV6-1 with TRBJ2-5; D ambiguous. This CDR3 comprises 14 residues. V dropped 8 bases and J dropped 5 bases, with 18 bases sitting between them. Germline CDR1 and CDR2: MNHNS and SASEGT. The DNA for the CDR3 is TGTGCCAGCCGAAGGGATCTGTCCGCGGAGACCCAGTACTTC. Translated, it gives CASRRDLSAETQYF.

The CDR3 is CASRRQALGGYTF. DNA for the CDR3: TGTGCCAGTAGAAGACAGGCCCTGGGGGGCTACACCTTC. The V call is TRBV19, the J call TRBJ1-2; weak D call: TRBD1 (6 bases). Trimming left V 6 bases short and J 8 bases short, with 16 bases between. The CDR3 has 13 residues. The germline V gene encodes CDR1 LNHDA and CDR2 SQIVND (reference sequence).

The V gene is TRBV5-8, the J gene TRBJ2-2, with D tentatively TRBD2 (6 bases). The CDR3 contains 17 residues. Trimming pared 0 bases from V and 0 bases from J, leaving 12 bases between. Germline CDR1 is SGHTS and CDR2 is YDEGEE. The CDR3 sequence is CASSLGGGATNTGELFF. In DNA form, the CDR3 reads TGTGCCAGCAGCTTGGGTGGCGGGGCCACGAACACCGGGGAGCTGTTTTTT.

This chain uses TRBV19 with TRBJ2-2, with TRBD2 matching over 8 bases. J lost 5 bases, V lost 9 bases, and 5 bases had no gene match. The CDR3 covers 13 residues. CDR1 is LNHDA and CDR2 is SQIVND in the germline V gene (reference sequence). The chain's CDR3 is CARGREGTGELFF. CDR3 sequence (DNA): TGTGCCAGAGGCCGGGAGGGGACCGGGGAGCTGTTTTTT. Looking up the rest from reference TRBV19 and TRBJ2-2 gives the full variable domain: DGGITQSPKYLFRKEGQNVTLSCEQNLNHDAMYWYRQDPGQGLRLIYYSQIVNDFQKGDIAEGYSVSREKKESFPLTVTSAQKNPTAFYLCARGREGTGELFFGEGSRLTVL.

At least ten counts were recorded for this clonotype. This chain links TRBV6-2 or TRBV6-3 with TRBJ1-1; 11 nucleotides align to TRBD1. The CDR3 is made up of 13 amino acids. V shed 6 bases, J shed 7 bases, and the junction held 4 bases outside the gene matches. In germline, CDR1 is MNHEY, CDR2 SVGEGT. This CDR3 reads CASRRGQGGEAFF. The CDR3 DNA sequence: TGTGCCAGCAGAAGGGGACAGGGGGGTGAAGCTTTCTTT.

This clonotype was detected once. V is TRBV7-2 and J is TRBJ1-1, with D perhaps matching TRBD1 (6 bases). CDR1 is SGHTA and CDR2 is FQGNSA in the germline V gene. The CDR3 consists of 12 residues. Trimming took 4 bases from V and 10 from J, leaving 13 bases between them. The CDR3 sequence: CASSSQGGRAFF. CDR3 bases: TGTGCCAGCAGCTCACAGGGAGGGCGAGCTTTCTTT.

The chain's CDR3 is CASSAGTSWSYEQYF. DNA for the CDR3: TGTGCCAGCAGCGCCGGGACTAGCTGGTCCTACGAGCAGTACTTC. The chain employs TRBV13 and TRBJ2-7, with 9 bases identical to TRBD2. After removal of 5 bases from V and 1 base from J, the junction contained 6 bases not matched to a gene. This CDR3 comprises 15 residues. The germline gives CDR1 PRHDT, CDR2 FYEKMQ (reference sequence). Using reference TRBV13 and TRBJ2-7 for the parts outside the CDR3, the full variable domain is AAGVIQSPRHLIKEKRETATLKCYPIPRHDTVYWYQQGPGQDPQFLISFYEKMQSDKGSIPDRFSAQQFSDYHSELNMSSLELGDSALYFCASSAGTSWSYEQYFGPGTRLTVT.

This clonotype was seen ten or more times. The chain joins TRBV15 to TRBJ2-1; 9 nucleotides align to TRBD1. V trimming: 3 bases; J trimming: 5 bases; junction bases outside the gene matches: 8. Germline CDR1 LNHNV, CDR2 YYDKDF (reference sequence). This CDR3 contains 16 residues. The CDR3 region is CATSRTGQGGNNEQFF. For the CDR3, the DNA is TGTGCCACCAGCAGGACGGGACAGGGAGGCAACAATGAGCAGTTCTTC.

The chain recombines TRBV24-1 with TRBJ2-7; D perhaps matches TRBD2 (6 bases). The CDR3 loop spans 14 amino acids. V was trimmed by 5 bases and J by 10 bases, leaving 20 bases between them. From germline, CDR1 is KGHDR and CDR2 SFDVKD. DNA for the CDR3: TGTGCCACCAGTGGGGGACGGGTTCTCGGGGGACAGTACTTC. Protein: CATSGGRVLGGQYF.

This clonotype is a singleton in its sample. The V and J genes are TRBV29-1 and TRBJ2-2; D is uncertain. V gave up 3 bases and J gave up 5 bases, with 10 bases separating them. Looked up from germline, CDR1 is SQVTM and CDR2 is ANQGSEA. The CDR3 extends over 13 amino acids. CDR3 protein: CSVEPYSTGELFF. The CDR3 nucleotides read TGCAGCGTTGAGCCTTACAGTACCGGGGAGCTGTTTTTT.

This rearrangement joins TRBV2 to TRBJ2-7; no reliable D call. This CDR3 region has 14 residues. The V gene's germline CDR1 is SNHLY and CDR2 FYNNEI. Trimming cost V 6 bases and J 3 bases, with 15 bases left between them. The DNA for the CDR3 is TGTGCCAGCAGCTTACCCGGAAGGGACTACGAGCAGTACTTC. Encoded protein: CASSLPGRDYEQYF. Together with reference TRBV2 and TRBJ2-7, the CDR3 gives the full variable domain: EPEVTQTPSHQVTQMGQEVILRCVPISNHLYFYWYRQILGQKVEFLVSFYNNEISEKSEIFDDQFSVERPDGSNFTLKIRSTKLEDSAMYFCASSLPGRDYEQYFGPGTRLTVT.

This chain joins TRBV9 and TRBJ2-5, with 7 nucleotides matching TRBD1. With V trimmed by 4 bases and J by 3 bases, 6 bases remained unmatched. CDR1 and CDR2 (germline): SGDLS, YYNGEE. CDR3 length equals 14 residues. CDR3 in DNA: TGTGCCAGCAGCCAAGTCACAGGGGAAGAGACCCAGTACTTC. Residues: CASSQVTGEETQYF.

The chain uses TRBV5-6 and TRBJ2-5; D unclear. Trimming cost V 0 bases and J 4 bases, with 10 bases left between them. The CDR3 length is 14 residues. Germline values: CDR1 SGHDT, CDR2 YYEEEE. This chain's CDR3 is CASSLGLLRETQYF. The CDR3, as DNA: TGTGCCAGCAGCTTGGGACTTTTAAGAGAGACCCAGTACTTC.

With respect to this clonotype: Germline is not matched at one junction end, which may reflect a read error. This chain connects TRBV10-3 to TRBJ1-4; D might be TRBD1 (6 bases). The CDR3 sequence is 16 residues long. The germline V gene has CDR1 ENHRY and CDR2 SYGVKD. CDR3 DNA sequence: TGTGCCATCAGTGGAAGGGGGGGCGAAACTAATGAAAGACTGTTTTTT. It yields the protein CAISGRGGETNERLFF.

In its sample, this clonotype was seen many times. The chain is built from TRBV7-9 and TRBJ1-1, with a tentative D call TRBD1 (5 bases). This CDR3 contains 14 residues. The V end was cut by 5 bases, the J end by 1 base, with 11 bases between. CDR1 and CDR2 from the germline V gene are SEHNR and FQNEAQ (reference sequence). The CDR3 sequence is CASSEGPRNTEAFF. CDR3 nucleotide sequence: TGTGCCAGCAGCGAGGGACCGCGGAACACTGAAGCTTTCTTT.

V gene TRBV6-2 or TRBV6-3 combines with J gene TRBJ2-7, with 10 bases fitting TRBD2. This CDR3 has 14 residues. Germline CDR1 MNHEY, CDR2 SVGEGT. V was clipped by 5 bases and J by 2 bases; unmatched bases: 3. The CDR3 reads CASSQLAGAYEQYF. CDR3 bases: TGTGCCAGCAGTCAGCTAGCGGGAGCCTACGAGCAGTACTTC.